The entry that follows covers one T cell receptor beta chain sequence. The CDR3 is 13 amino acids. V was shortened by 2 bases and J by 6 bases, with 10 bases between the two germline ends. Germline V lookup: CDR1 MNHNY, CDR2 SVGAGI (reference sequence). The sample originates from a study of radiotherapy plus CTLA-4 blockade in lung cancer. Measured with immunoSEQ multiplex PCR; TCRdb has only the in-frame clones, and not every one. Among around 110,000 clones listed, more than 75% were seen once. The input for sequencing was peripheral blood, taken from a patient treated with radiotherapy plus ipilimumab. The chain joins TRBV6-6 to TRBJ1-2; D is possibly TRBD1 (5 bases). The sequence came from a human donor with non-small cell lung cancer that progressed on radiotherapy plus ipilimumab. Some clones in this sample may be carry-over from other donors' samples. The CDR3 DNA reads TGTGCCAGCAGTTACGGACAAATAAATGGCTACACCTTC. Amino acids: CASSYGQINGYTF.